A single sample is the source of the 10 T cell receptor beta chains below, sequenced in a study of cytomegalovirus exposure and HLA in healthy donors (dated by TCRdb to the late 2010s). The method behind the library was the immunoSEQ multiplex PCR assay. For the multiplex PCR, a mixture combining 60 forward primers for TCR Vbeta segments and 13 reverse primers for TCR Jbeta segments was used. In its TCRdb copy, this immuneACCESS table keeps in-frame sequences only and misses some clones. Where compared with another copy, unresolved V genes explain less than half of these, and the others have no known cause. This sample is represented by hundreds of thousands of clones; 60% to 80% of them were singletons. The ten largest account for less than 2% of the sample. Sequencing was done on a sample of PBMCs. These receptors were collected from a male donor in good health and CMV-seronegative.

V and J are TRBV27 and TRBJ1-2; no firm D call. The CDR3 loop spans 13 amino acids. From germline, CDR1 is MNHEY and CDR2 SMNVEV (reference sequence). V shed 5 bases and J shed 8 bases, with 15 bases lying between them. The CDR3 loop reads CASSLTEGRGYTF. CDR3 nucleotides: TGTGCCAGCAGTCTAACGGAGGGCAGGGGCTACACCTTC.

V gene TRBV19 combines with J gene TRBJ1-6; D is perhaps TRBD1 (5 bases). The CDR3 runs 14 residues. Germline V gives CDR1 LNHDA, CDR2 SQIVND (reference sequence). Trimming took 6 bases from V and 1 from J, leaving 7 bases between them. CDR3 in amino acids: CASRPGSYNSPLHF. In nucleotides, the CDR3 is TGTGCCAGTAGGCCAGGGTCCTATAATTCACCCCTCCACTTT.

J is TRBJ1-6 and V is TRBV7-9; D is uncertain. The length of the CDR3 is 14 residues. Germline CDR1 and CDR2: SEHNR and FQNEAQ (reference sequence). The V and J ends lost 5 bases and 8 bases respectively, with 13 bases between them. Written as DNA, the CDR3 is TGTGCCAGCAGCGCGGGCGGCAGTGATTCACCCCTCCACTTT. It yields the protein CASSAGGSDSPLHF.

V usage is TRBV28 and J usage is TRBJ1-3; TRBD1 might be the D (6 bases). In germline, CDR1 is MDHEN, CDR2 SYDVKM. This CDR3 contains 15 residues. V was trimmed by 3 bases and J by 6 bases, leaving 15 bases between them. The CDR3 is CASSFPRAGANTIYF. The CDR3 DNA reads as TGTGCCAGCAGTTTCCCTCGGGCAGGGGCAAACACCATATATTTT.

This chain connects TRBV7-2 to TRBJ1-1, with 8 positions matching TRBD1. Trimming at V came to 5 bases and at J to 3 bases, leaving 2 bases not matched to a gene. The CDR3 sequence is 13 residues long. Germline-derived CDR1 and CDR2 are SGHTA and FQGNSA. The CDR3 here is CASSQGADTEAFF. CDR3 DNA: TGTGCCAGCAGCCAGGGGGCGGACACTGAAGCTTTCTTT.

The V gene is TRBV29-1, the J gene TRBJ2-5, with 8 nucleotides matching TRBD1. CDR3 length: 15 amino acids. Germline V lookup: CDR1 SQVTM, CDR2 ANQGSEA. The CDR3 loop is CGGTGRLLGRETQYF. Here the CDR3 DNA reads TGCGGCGGGACAGGACGCCTCTTGGGCCGAGAGACCCAGTACTTC.

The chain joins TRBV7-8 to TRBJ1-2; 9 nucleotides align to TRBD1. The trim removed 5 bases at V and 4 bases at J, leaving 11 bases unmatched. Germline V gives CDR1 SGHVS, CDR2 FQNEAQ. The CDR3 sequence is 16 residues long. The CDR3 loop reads CASSATGGPGIYGYTF. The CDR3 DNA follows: TGTGCCAGCAGCGCGACAGGGGGGCCAGGTATCTATGGCTACACCTTC.

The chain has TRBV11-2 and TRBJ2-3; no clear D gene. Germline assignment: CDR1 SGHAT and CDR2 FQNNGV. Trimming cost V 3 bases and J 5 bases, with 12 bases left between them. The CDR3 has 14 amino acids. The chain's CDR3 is CASSFSLAEDTQYF. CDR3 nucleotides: TGTGCCAGCAGCTTTTCCTTGGCGGAAGATACGCAGTATTTT.

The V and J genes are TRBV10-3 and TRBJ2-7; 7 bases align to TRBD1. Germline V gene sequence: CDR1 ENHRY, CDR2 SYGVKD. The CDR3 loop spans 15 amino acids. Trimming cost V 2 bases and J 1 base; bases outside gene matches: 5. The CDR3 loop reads CAISEGGRGSYEQYF. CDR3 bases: TGTGCCATCAGTGAGGGGGGCAGGGGGTCCTACGAGCAGTACTTC.

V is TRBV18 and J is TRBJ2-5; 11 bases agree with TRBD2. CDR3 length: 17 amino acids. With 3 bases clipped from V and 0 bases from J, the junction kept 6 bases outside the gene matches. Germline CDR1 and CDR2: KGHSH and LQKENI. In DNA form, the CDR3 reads TGTGCCAGCTCACCTTCGACTAGCGGGGACAACCAAGAGACCCAGTACTTC. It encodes CASSPSTSGDNQETQYF. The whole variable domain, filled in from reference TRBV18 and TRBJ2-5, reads NAGVMQNPRHLVRRRGQEARLRCSPMKGHSHVYWYRQLPEEGLKFMVYLQKENIIDESGMPKERFSAEFPKEGPSILRIQQVVRGDSAAYFCASSPSTSGDNQETQYFGPGTRLLVL.